Presented here are 8 T cell receptor beta chains from one specimen sequenced in a study of cytomegalovirus exposure and HLA in healthy donors (dated by TCRdb to 2017 to 2019). Libraries were built with the immunoSEQ multiplex PCR assay. The multiplex PCR relied on a mix of 60 forward primers for TCR Vbeta segments and 13 reverse primers for TCR Jbeta segments. Held by TCRdb, this immuneACCESS table contains in-frame sequences only and omits some clones. Under half of the omission traces to an unresolved V gene where checked; the cause of the rest is unknown. This sample lists approximately 150,000 clones; 60% to 80% were detected once. The ten largest clones represent over 2.5% of the sample. The sample taken for sequencing was PBMCs. These receptors were obtained from a woman aged 40 to 50 in good health and CMV-seropositive.

The CDR3 nucleotides read TGCGCCAGCAGCCCAGGGGAAACTGAAGCTTTCTTT. This encodes CASSPGETEAFF. This chain links TRBV5-1 with TRBJ1-1, with D possibly TRBD1 on 6 matching bases. The V and J ends lost 4 bases and 5 bases respectively, with 9 bases between them. Germline CDR1 is SGHRS and CDR2 is YFSETQ. The length of the CDR3 is 12 residues.

The chain couples TRBV6-4 to TRBJ2-2; 7 bases match TRBD1. The CDR3 contains 15 residues. From germline, CDR1 is MRHNA and CDR2 SNTAGT. With 0 bases clipped from V and 4 bases from J, the junction kept 2 bases outside the gene matches. The CDR3 DNA follows: TGTGCCAGCAGTGACTCTGCAGGGGGCACCGGGGAGCTGTTTTTT. Amino acids: CASSDSAGGTGELFF.

The chain is built from TRBV6-6 and TRBJ2-1; D call uncertain. V gave up 2 bases and J gave up 6 bases, with 5 bases separating them. The CDR3 extends over 12 amino acids. CDR1 is MNHNY and CDR2 is SVGAGI in the germline V gene (reference sequence). The CDR3 loop reads CASSYRVNEQFF. CDR3 coding DNA: TGTGCCAGCAGTTACCGAGTCAATGAGCAGTTCTTC.

The chain employs TRBV7-9 and TRBJ1-3, with a possible D match to TRBD1 (5 bases). CDR1 and CDR2 from the germline V gene are SEHNR and FQNEAQ (reference sequence). This CDR3 contains 14 residues. V was trimmed by 4 bases and J by 0 bases, leaving 7 bases between them. The CDR3 here is CASSSDTSGNTIYF. The CDR3 DNA reads as TGTGCCAGCAGCTCGGACACCTCTGGAAACACCATATATTTT. Combining the CDR3 with reference TRBV7-9 and TRBJ1-3 gives the whole variable domain DTGVSQNPRHKITKRGQNVTFRCDPISEHNRLYWYRQTLGQGPEFLTYFQNEAQLEKSRLLSDRFSAERPKGSFSTLEIQRTEQGDSAMYLCASSSDTSGNTIYFGEGSWLTVV.

About this clone itself: The DNA is omitted, as the CDR3 cannot be located on it reliably, and the CDR3 follows TCRdb's listing. CDR3: CASSWGQGNTGELFF. V gene TRBV12-1 combines with J gene TRBJ2-2; TRBD1, as called in the table, went unchecked against the DNA. TRBV12-1 is flagged as a pseudogene. With termini counted, the CDR3 has 15 amino acids.

V usage is TRBV30 and J usage is TRBJ1-1; D might be TRBD1 (5 bases). The CDR3 extends over 12 amino acids. Trimming pared 1 base from V and 4 bases from J, leaving 7 bases between. Germline V gene lookup returns CDR1 GTSNPN and CDR2 SVGIG (reference sequence). The CDR3 region has the DNA TGTGCCTGGAGTGACAGGCTCACTGAAGCTTTCTTT. Translating gives CAWSDRLTEAFF.

This chain links TRBV4-1 with TRBJ1-3; unclear D gene. The CDR3 spans 14 residues. Germline values: CDR1 MGHRA, CDR2 YSYEKL. Trimming took off 1 base at V and 0 bases at J, with 4 bases between the two ends. The CDR3 DNA follows: TGCGCCAGCAGCCAAGTTAGCTCTGGAAACACCATATATTTT. Translation gives CASSQVSSGNTIYF.

The chain joins TRBV7-9 to TRBJ2-3, with TRBD1 identical over 9 bases. Trimming at V came to 7 bases and at J to 5 bases, leaving 7 bases not matched to a gene. In germline, CDR1 is SEHNR, CDR2 FQNEAQ (reference sequence). The CDR3 length is 14 residues. The CDR3 DNA reads as TGTGCCAGCACCCGAGACAGGGGGGGAGATACGCAGTATTTT. It specifies CASTRDRGGDTQYF.